This T cell receptor (beta chain) was obtained from a study of OX40 agonist ivuxolimab in advanced cancers. Overall study: Six ivuxolimab dose levels, 0.01 to 10 mg/kg, were given intravenously every 2 weeks. Those enrolled were roughly 80% male, with a mean age of approximately 60 years and ages from 23 to 79. Regarding the study as a whole: CD4+ and CD8+ blood T cells expanded clonally by week 6 at 0.1 to 3.0 mg/kg. Partial responders at 0.1-3.0 mg/kg showed near-lowest clonal expansion.

With respect to this clone: Its specificity is not known.

The assay was immunoSEQ multiplex PCR, and TCRdb's table has in-frame clones only and misses some. The sample shows approximately 73,000 clones, roughly nine tenths of them seen only once. Germline V lookup: CDR1 SEHNR, CDR2 FQNEAQ (reference sequence). V lost 4 bases, J lost 5 bases, and 9 bases lay in between. The CDR3 totals 14 residues. Specimen: CD4+ or CD8+ T cells sorted from blood, collected in a trial of the OX40 agonist ivuxolimab. This TCR derives from an adult with an advanced solid tumor such as melanoma, head and neck, liver or kidney cancer. The J gene is TRBJ2-6, the V gene TRBV7-9; D gene ambiguous. The CDR3 protein is CASSSSLWANVLTF. The CDR3 DNA reads TGTGCCAGCAGCTCCTCCCTATGGGCCAACGTCCTGACTTTC.